Listed below are T cell receptor beta chains from one sample, sequenced in a study of brain T cells in children with intractable seizures. Generated by immunoSEQ multiplex PCR, the TCRdb table keeps only in-frame clones and is missing some. This sample carries approximately 330,000 clones, over 85% of them seen once, and the ten largest clones take 5% to 7%. This material consisted of peripheral blood, taken 4 to 6 months after surgery. All receptors derive from a boy under two years old with tuberous sclerosis and intractable seizures. Both conserved end residues are part of each CDR3. The D gene is left open where the match is weak. For some rows the clone size is stated as once, few or many, or as a class when expanded; others skip it.

size | J | D | V | DNA | CDR3
. | TRBJ2-7 | . | TRBV13 | TGTGCCAGCTATAACCAGGGACGGTCCTACGAGCAGTACTTC | CASYNQGRSYEQYF
. | TRBJ2-3 | . | TRBV2 | TGTGCCAGCAGTGAGGGAGATACGCAGTATTTT | CASSEGDTQYF
. | TRBJ1-1 | . | TRBV18 | TGTGCCAGCTCACCCTTTGCCGACGGACTCAAGAACACTGAAGCTTTCTTT | CASSPFADGLKNTEAFF
. | TRBJ2-7 | . | TRBV7-9 | TGTGCCAGCAGCGGACCGGGTGACGAGCAGTACTTC | CASSGPGDEQYF
. | TRBJ1-3 | . | TRBV11-3 | TGTGCCAGCAGCTTACCCCGACGTGGAAACACCATATATTTT | CASSLPRRGNTIYF
. | TRBJ2-2 | . | TRBV13 | TGTGCCAGCAGCTTGCCAAACACCGGGGAGCTGTTTTTT | CASSLPNTGELFF
. | TRBJ1-1 | . | TRBV19 | TGTGCCAGTAACGAGGCCACAGGGTTTGGGGCGGGCACTGAAGCTTTCTTT | CASNEATGFGAGTEAFF
once | TRBJ2-5 | . | TRBV5-1 | TGCGCCAGCAGCTTGGAAGCAGGGTACCAAGAGACCCAGTACTTC | CASSLEAGYQETQYF
. | TRBJ2-7 | . | TRBV4-1 | TGCGCCAGCAGCCAAGTGGGGAGGGGGAACTACGAGCAGTACTTC | CASSQVGRGNYEQYF
. | TRBJ2-3 | . | TRBV4-2 | TGTGCCAGCAGCCAAGATGTCTCCGGATTCACAGATACGCAGTATTTT | CASSQDVSGFTDTQYF
. | TRBJ2-1 | TRBD2 | TRBV15 | TGTGCCACCAGCAGCACTAGCGGGAGAGGAAATGAGCAGTTCTTC | CATSSTSGRGNEQFF
. | TRBJ2-3 | . | TRBV7-9 | TGTGCCAGCAGCTGGGAGGCAGATACGCAGTATTTT | CASSWEADTQYF
once | TRBJ2-3 | TRBD2 | TRBV6-6 | TGTGCCAGCAGTCACATGCCGGGGGGGGCCCCAAGGAGCACAGATACGCAGTATTTT | CASSHMPGGAPRSTDTQYF
. | TRBJ2-5 | TRBD2 | TRBV5-4 | TGTGCCAGCAGCCCCTCGCGGAGCGGGGGGGCTTGGGAGACCCAGTACTTC | CASSPSRSGGAWETQYF
. | TRBJ1-1 | . | TRBV5-8 | TGTGCCAGCAGCTTGTCGGTGTCGGGAGGGAACACTGAAGCTTTCTTT | CASSLSVSGGNTEAFF
few | TRBJ2-3 | TRBD1 | TRBV3-1/TRBV3-2 | TGTGCCAGCAGCCAAAGACCTGACAGGGTGGGTTGGGGTACGCAGTATTTT | CASSQRPDRVGWGTQYF
. | TRBJ2-3 | . | TRBV10-3 | TGTGCCATCAGGGGGTCCCCCACAGATACGCAGTATTTT | CAIRGSPTDTQYF
. | TRBJ1-2 | TRBD1 | TRBV6-5 | TGTGCCAGCAGTTACGGGGACAGGCGCAACTATGGCTACACCTTC | CASSYGDRRNYGYTF
. | TRBJ2-7 | . | TRBV6-5 | TGTGCCAGCAGTTCGACAGTCACCTACGAGCAGTACTTC | CASSSTVTYEQYF
. | TRBJ2-1 | . | TRBV7-8 | TGTGCCAGCAGCTCAACCGGGGGACAGAGCTCCTACAATGAGCAGTTCTTC | CASSSTGGQSSYNEQFF
. | TRBJ1-5 | . | TRBV2 | TGTGCCAGCACCTACAGGGAACACCAGCATTTT | CASTYREHQHF
. | TRBJ2-5 | . | TRBV11-3 | TGTGCCAGCAGGGGAGCGGGCTACCAAGAGACCCAGTACTTC | CASRGAGYQETQYF
few | TRBJ1-1 | . | TRBV3-1/TRBV3-2 | TGTGCCAGCAGCCACGCGTCGGTAGAAGCTTTCTTT | CASSHASVEAFF
. | TRBJ1-4 | . | TRBV25-1 | TGTGCCAGCAGTGAGGGTGCAGTTGGGGAAAAACTGTTTTTT | CASSEGAVGEKLFF
. | TRBJ1-1 | . | TRBV7-9 | TGTGCCAGCAGCTTAGCGTCGACAGCAGGAGCTTTCTTT | CASSLASTAGAFF
. | TRBJ1-6 | TRBD1 | TRBV27 | TGTGCCAGCAGTTTGTCAGGGGGGCTTAGTGGTTCACCCCTCCACTTT | CASSLSGGLSGSPLHF
. | TRBJ1-6 | . | TRBV19 | TGTGCCAGTAGTATAGAGGACAGACATTCACCCCTCCACTTT | CASSIEDRHSPLHF
. | TRBJ2-7 | . | TRBV19 | TGTGCCAGTAGTTTCAGCCACTCGAGCTCCTACGAGCAGTACTTC | CASSFSHSSSYEQYF
. | TRBJ1-6 | . | TRBV27 | TGTGCCAGCAGTTTCCTCCCCTTCTTGAATTCACCCCTCCACTTT | CASSFLPFLNSPLHF
. | TRBJ2-7 | TRBD2 | TRBV9 | TGTGCCAGCAGCCTGGGACTAGCGGCCTACGAGCAGTACTTC | CASSLGLAAYEQYF
. | TRBJ2-1 | TRBD1 | TRBV10-2 | TGCGCCAGCAGTGACCTCTGGGGACAGGGACACAATGAGCAGTTCTTC | CASSDLWGQGHNEQFF
. | TRBJ2-6 | . | TRBV30 | TGTGCCTGGATACCTTCCACAGTCTTTGCCAACGTCCTGACTTTC | CAWIPSTVFANVLTF
. | TRBJ2-1 | . | TRBV5-1 | TGCGCCAGCAGCCCGTCGGGCCTAGCTGGTAATGAGCAGTTCTTC | CASSPSGLAGNEQFF
. | TRBJ2-6 | . | TRBV6-5 | TGTGCCAGCAGCTCACAGGGACCTGGGGCCAACGTCCTGACTTTC | CASSSQGPGANVLTF
. | TRBJ1-2 | . | TRBV27 | TGTGCCAGCAGTTTTACAGCTCTGGGGGGCTACACCTTC | CASSFTALGGYTF
. | TRBJ2-7 | TRBD1 | TRBV3-1/TRBV3-2 | TGTGCCAGCAGCCAACATCGAGGGGACAGGGCCTACGAGCAGTACTTC | CASSQHRGDRAYEQYF
. | TRBJ1-3 | . | TRBV19 | TGTGCCAGTAGTATTTCCGCAGGGAGCTCTGGAAACACCATATATTTT | CASSISAGSSGNTIYF
. | TRBJ1-1 | . | TRBV19 | TGTGCCAGTAGTATAATCGGGGGCGTGAACACTGAAGCTTTCTTT | CASSIIGGVNTEAFF
. | TRBJ2-1 | . | TRBV11-3 | TGTGCCAGCAGCTTAGGCTTCATAGAAAACAATGAGCAGTTCTTC | CASSLGFIENNEQFF
. | TRBJ1-2 | . | TRBV11-2 | TGTGCCAGCAGCTTAGGGGCAGCATCCTATGGCTACACCTTC | CASSLGAASYGYTF
. | TRBJ1-2 | . | TRBV7-9 | TGTGCCAGCAGCTACCCGGTGGGAGGTGGACTGGCTAACTATGGCTACACCTTC | CASSYPVGGGLANYGYTF
. | TRBJ2-1 | TRBD2 | TRBV5-6 | TGTGCCAGCAGCCTCGGACTAGCGGGGGAGCCCTACAATGAGCAGTTCTTC | CASSLGLAGEPYNEQFF
. | TRBJ2-3 | . | TRBV28 | TGTGCCAGCAGTTTGGAATTAGCATTTAGCACAGATACGCAGTATTTT | CASSLELAFSTDTQYF
. | TRBJ1-6 | . | TRBV5-5 | TGTGCCAGCAGCTTTGGCAGTGGGGGTTCACCCCTCCACTTT | CASSFGSGGSPLHF
. | TRBJ2-3 | TRBD1 | TRBV28 | TGTGCCAGCAGTAAGGACAGGGGATATACAGATACGCAGTATTTT | CASSKDRGYTDTQYF
many | TRBJ1-6 | . | TRBV9 | TGTGCCAGCAGCGTAGACGAACTAATGTCCCCCCTCCACTTT | CASSVDELMSPLHF
. | TRBJ2-7 | TRBD2 | TRBV28 | TGTGCCAGCAGTGCCTCTAGCGGGTTCTACGAGCAGTACTTC | CASSASSGFYEQYF
many | TRBJ2-5 | . | TRBV21-1 | TGTGCCAGCAGCAAAGTAGTGGCAGCTCAAGAGACCCAGTACTTC | CASSKVVAAQETQYF
. | TRBJ1-5 | . | TRBV30 | TGTGCCTGGAGCGAGACCTCAACCGGTCAGCCCCAGCATTTT | CAWSETSTGQPQHF
. | TRBJ1-1 | . | TRBV21-1 | TGTGCCAGCAGCAAAGAATCCGCCACCGTGAACACTGAAGCTTTCTTT | CASSKESATVNTEAFF